The subject of this entry is one T cell receptor beta chain. This entry belongs to a study of blood T cell repertoires in COVID-19. Study overall: The United States, Italy and Spain provided the acute and convalescent COVID-19 samples. PBMCs, B-cell-depleted T cells, or T cells were the source of the cDNA or gDNA that made up the material.

The germline gives CDR1 SGHRS, CDR2 YFSETQ. The ends lost 0 bases at V and 5 bases at J; junction bases unmatched: 4. The CDR3 totals 15 residues. Per the original methods: Reference gene primer amplification yielded estimated nucleated cell counts. The method was immunoSEQ multiplex PCR; TCRdb's version includes in-frame clones alone and lacks a portion of them. V and J calls and clone size follow that table, whereas D and trimming were derived from the DNA. The sample includes some 15,000 clones, approximately 88% seen only once; the top ten take roughly an eighth. The V call is TRBV5-1, the J call TRBJ2-1; TRBD2 aligns across 8 bases. The clonotype was recovered from a human donor in a cohort sampled during active COVID-19. Material for sequencing was peripheral blood. The CDR3 reads CASSLDGGAHNEQFF. The DNA of the CDR3 is TGCGCCAGCAGCTTGGACGGGGGGGCCCACAATGAGCAGTTCTTC. The complete variable domain, with remaining parts taken from reference TRBV5-1 and TRBJ2-1, reads KAGVTQTPRYLIKTRGQQVTLSCSPISGHRSVSWYQQTPGQGLQFLFEYFSETQRNKGNFPGRFSGRQFSNSRSEMNVSTLELGDSALYLCASSLDGGAHNEQFFGPGTRLTVL.